The 21 T cell receptor beta chains below were found in one sample sequenced in a study of vaccination and CD4 T cells after COVID-19. TCRdb re-analysed the PCR reads in MiXCR, keeping a single row per CDR3 protein. The data show 20,000 to 25,000 distinct CDR3 sequences, with 50% to 60% seen just once and 0.99% held by the top ten. This specimen consisted of CD4+ T cells from blood, obtained before SARS-CoV-2 vaccination. Source of these receptors: a human donor who had recovered from COVID-19.

This clonotype was detected a few times. V usage is TRBV7-8 and J usage is TRBJ1-5, with D maybe TRBD1 (6 bases). The CDR3 runs 16 residues. The germline gives CDR1 SGHVS, CDR2 FQNEAQ. Trimming pared 4 bases from V and 1 base from J, leaving 14 bases between. The CDR3 sequence: CASSSTRDKSNQPQHF. Here the CDR3 DNA reads TGTGCCAGCAGCTCCACCAGGGACAAAAGCAATCAGCCCCAGCATTTT.

The rearrangement links TRBV5-4 to TRBJ2-7; 8 nucleotides line up with TRBD2. The ends lost 1 base at V and 1 base at J; junction bases unmatched: 10. The CDR3 has 17 amino acids. The germline V gene has CDR1 SGHNT and CDR2 YYREEE (reference sequence). The CDR3 bases are TGTGCCAGCAGCTTGCAGCCCGGGAGGGCTTATTCCTACGAGCAGTACTTC. As protein: CASSLQPGRAYSYEQYF.

This chain connects TRBV28 to TRBJ1-2; D not resolved. CDR1 and CDR2 from the germline V gene are MDHEN and SYDVKM. Trimming cost V 2 bases and J 7 bases, with 14 bases left between them. The length of the CDR3 is 14 residues. CDR3 loop: CASSLLPVLSGYTF. CDR3 nucleotides: TGTGCCAGCAGTTTACTCCCAGTTTTGAGTGGCTACACCTTC.

A few counts support this clonotype. The rearrangement links TRBV7-9 to TRBJ1-1; 8 nucleotides align to TRBD1. CDR3 length: 16 amino acids. V trimming: 4 bases; J trimming: 4 bases; junction bases outside the gene matches: 11. Germline V gene lookup returns CDR1 SEHNR and CDR2 FQNEAQ (reference sequence). The CDR3 DNA follows: TGTGCCAGCAGCTGGGACGTGGGAGGACAGGGCACTGAAGCTTTCTTT. It specifies CASSWDVGGQGTEAFF.

The CDR3 is CASSVRGDTEAFF. The CDR3 DNA sequence: TGTGCCAGCAGCGTCCGGGGGGACACTGAAGCTTTCTTT. The gene calls are TRBV7-3 and TRBJ1-1; perhaps TRBD1 as D (5 bases). This CDR3 has 13 amino acids. V lost 5 bases to trimming and J lost 3 bases, with 10 bases between them. Germline lookup yields CDR1 SGHTA and CDR2 FQGTGA.

This clonotype was observed a few times. This chain joins TRBV6-1 and TRBJ2-4; D not resolved. The CDR3 has 13 residues. The germline CDR1 and CDR2 sequences are MNHNS and SASEGT. V lost 5 bases, J lost 6 bases, and 11 bases lay in between. CDR3 region: CASSNGPGNIQYF. The CDR3 region has the DNA TGTGCCAGCAGTAACGGTCCTGGAAACATTCAGTACTTC.

The V and J genes are TRBV7-9 and TRBJ1-1, with D perhaps TRBD1 (5 bases). The V gene lost 3 bases and the J gene lost 5 bases, with 10 bases spanning the gap. The CDR3 is 13 amino acids. The germline V gene encodes CDR1 SEHNR and CDR2 FQNEAQ (reference sequence). CDR3 DNA sequence: TGTGCCAGCAGCTTGGGGGGGGTAACTGAAGCTTTCTTT. As protein: CASSLGGVTEAFF. The variable domain in full, completed from reference TRBV7-9 and TRBJ1-1, reads DTGVSQNPRHKITKRGQNVTFRCDPISEHNRLYWYRQTLGQGPEFLTYFQNEAQLEKSRLLSDRFSAERPKGSFSTLEIQRTEQGDSAMYLCASSLGGVTEAFFGQGTRLTVV.

The J gene is TRBJ2-5, the V gene TRBV7-3; D might be TRBD2 (5 bases). The CDR3 is 16 residues long. The germline V gene has CDR1 SGHTA and CDR2 FQGTGA. Trimming removed 2 bases from V and 2 bases from J, with 15 bases in between. In nucleotides, the CDR3 is TGTGCCAGCAGCTTAGGGCCCTCCGAGGGACAAGAGACCCAGTACTTC. It yields the protein CASSLGPSEGQETQYF.

The chain links TRBV12-3 or TRBV12-4 to TRBJ1-2; 12 nucleotides agree with TRBD1. Unmatched junction bases numbered 8, after V lost 4 bases and J lost 8 bases. The CDR3 spans 15 residues. Here the CDR3 reads CASSWGQGAGQGYTF. The CDR3 DNA reads as TGTGCCAGCAGTTGGGGACAGGGGGCTGGTCAAGGCTACACCTTC.

V is TRBV7-9 and J is TRBJ2-5; TRBD2 matches at 10 bases. This CDR3 has 17 residues. Trimming took 2 bases from V and 2 from J; bases not matched to a gene: 8. CDR1 SEHNR and CDR2 FQNEAQ come from the germline V gene (reference sequence). CDR3 in amino acids: CASSLLASGRLQETQYF. The CDR3, as DNA: TGTGCCAGCAGCTTATTGGCTAGCGGGAGACTTCAAGAGACCCAGTACTTC.

This clonotype was recorded a few times. The chain is built from TRBV10-2 and TRBJ1-1, with D uncertain. Deletions cut 3 bases from V and 2 bases from J, with 10 bases between. CDR1 WSHSY and CDR2 SAAADI come from the germline V gene. The CDR3 consists of 14 residues. In DNA, the CDR3 is TGCGCCAGCAGTGAACGGTACTCAAACACTGAAGCTTTCTTT. This sequence encodes CASSERYSNTEAFF.

This clonotype showed up just once. This chain connects TRBV5-1 to TRBJ1-6; D is ambiguous. V dropped 0 bases and J dropped 10 bases, with 17 bases sitting between them. This CDR3 contains 16 residues. Germline-derived CDR1 and CDR2 are SGHRS and YFSETQ. This CDR3 is CASSLVRPRAGSPLHF. DNA of the CDR3: TGCGCCAGCAGCTTGGTCCGCCCGAGAGCGGGCTCACCCCTCCACTTT.

This clonotype has a handful of counts. V is TRBV7-9 and J is TRBJ1-5; D ambiguous. The CDR3 consists of 12 residues. V dropped 1 base and J dropped 5 bases, with 3 bases sitting between them. CDR1 and CDR2 (germline): SEHNR, FQNEAQ (reference sequence). The CDR3 nucleotides are TGTGCCAGCAGCTTAGAGGATCAGCCCCAGCATTTT. Protein product: CASSLEDQPQHF.

This clonotype was seen only once. V is TRBV21-1 and J is TRBJ2-3; the DNA was not used to check the table's D call, TRBD2. TRBV21-1 has pseudogene status. The CDR3 loop spans 15 amino acids. CDR3 DNA: TGTGCCAGCAGCAAGGGCGGGAGGGTTGGAGATACGCAGTATTTT. Translated, it gives CASSKGGRVGDTQYF.

V is TRBV7-9 and J is TRBJ1-2, with no clear D. This CDR3 contains 12 residues. Germline values: CDR1 SEHNR, CDR2 FQNEAQ (reference sequence). Deletions cut 4 bases from V and 3 bases from J, with 6 bases between. CDR3 protein: CASSYVDYGYTF. The DNA for the CDR3 is TGTGCCAGCAGCTACGTGGACTATGGCTACACCTTC.

The chain joins TRBV6-5 to TRBJ2-5, with 8 bases identical to TRBD2. The CDR3 extends over 16 amino acids. After removal of 2 bases from V and 2 bases from J, the junction contained 7 bases not matched to a gene. Germline values: CDR1 MNHEY, CDR2 SVGAGI. This CDR3 reads CASSYRGGNVQETQYF. CDR3 nucleotide sequence: TGTGCCAGCAGTTACCGGGGGGGGAACGTACAAGAGACCCAGTACTTC.

This sequence joins TRBV6-1 and TRBJ1-5; a weak D match, TRBD1 (5 bases). Trimming removed 6 bases at V and 2 bases at J, with 11 bases between. CDR1 and CDR2 (germline): MNHNS, SASEGT. The CDR3 runs to 14 residues. DNA for the CDR3: TGTGCCAGCAGGGGACTTGGGGGCAATCAGCCCCAGCATTTT. Translated, it gives CASRGLGGNQPQHF.

This chain uses TRBV18 with TRBJ2-7; 12 bases match TRBD2. J lost 1 base, V lost 0 bases, and 1 base had no gene match. The CDR3 loop spans 16 amino acids. Germline V gene data show CDR1 as KGHSH and CDR2 as LQKENI. The CDR3 loop is CASSPPLAGGSYEQYF. CDR3 sequence (DNA): TGTGCCAGCTCACCACCTCTAGCGGGAGGGTCCTACGAGCAGTACTTC.

The chain joins TRBV19 to TRBJ1-1; possibly TRBD1 for D (6 bases). The V end was cut by 6 bases, the J end by 2 bases, with 16 bases between. The CDR3 consists of 15 residues. Germline CDR1 and CDR2: LNHDA and SQIVND (reference sequence). CDR3 loop: CASRKLGQPNTEAFF. The CDR3 DNA reads TGTGCCAGTAGGAAACTTGGACAGCCAAACACTGAAGCTTTCTTT.

The V gene is TRBV6-1, the J gene TRBJ2-3, with TRBD2 matching 8 bases. V was clipped by 5 bases and J by 4 bases; unmatched bases: 8. The CDR3 is 15 residues long. Germline CDR1 reads MNHNS; CDR2 reads SASEGT. The CDR3 here is CASSRSGSGADTQYF. For the CDR3, the DNA is TGTGCCAGCAGTCGAAGCGGGAGCGGTGCAGATACGCAGTATTTT.

This clonotype was picked up a small number of times. CDR3 in amino acids: CSARQEFRETQYF. The CDR3 nucleotides are TGCAGTGCGAGACAGGAGTTTCGTGAGACCCAGTACTTC. V usage is TRBV20-1 and J usage is TRBJ2-5, with D possibly being TRBD1 (6 bases). V shed 6 bases and J shed 5 bases, with 16 bases lying between them. CDR1 and CDR2 from the germline V gene are DFQATT and SNEGSKA (reference sequence). The CDR3 has 13 residues.